This T cell receptor beta chain was sequenced for a study of response to subunit inactivated influenza vaccine. Study outcomes and limitations: Authors suggested each seasonal flu vaccination may recruit only limited numbers of new T cells.

CDR3 length: 17 residues. The germline gives CDR1 KGHSH, CDR2 LQKENI. With V trimmed by 0 bases and J by 5 bases, 10 bases remained unmatched. This clonotype was found a few times. Its antigen is still unknown. Via MiXCR, TCRdb re-called the RT-PCR reads, giving one row per CDR3 protein. The data contain about 700,000 distinct CDR3 sequences, approximately 15% of them singletons. Material: PBMCs from blood, obtained approximately 15 days before vaccination. V and J are TRBV18 and TRBJ2-1, with 7 bases identical to TRBD2. This clonotype was obtained from a man aged 45-60 years who received an inactivated influenza vaccine. CDR3 loop: CASSPPNRLAAHNEQFF. DNA for the CDR3: TGTGCCAGCTCACCACCTAATCGCCTAGCGGCCCACAATGAGCAGTTCTTC.